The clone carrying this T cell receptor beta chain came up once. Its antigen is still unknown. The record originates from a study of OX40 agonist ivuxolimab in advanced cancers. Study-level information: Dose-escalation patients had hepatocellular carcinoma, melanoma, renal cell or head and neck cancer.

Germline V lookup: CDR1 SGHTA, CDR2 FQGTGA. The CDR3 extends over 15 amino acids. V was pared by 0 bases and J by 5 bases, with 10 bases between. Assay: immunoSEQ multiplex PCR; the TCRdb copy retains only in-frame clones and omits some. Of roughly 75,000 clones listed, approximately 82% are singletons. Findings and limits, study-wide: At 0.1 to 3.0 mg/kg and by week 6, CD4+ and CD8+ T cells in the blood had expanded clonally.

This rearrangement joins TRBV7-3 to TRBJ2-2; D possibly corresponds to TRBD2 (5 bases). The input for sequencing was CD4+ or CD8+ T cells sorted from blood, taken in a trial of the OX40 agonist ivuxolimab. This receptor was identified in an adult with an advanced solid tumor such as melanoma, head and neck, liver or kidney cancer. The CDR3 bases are TGTGCCAGCAGCTTAACCGGACGGGAAACCGGGGAGCTGTTTTTT. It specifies CASSLTGRETGELFF.